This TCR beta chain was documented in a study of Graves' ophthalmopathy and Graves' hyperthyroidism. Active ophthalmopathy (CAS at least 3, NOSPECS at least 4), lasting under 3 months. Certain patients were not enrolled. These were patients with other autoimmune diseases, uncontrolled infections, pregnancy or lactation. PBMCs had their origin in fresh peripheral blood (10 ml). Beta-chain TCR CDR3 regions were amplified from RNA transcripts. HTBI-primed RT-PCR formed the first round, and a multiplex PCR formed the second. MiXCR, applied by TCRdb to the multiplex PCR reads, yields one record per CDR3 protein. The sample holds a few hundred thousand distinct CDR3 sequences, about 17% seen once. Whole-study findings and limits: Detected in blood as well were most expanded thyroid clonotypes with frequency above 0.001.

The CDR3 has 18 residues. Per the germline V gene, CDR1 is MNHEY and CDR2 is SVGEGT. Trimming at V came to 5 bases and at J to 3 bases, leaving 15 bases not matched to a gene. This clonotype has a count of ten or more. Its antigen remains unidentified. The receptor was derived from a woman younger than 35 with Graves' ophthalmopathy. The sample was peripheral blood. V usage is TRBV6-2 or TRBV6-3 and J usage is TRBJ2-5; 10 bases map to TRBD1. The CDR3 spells CASSRYRRPGTGEETQYF. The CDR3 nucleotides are TGTGCCAGCAGTCGTTACCGAAGACCCGGGACAGGGGAAGAGACCCAGTACTTC.